Below, 4 T cell receptor beta chains from the same sample are listed, as sequenced in a study of cytomegalovirus exposure and HLA in healthy donors. Both 60 Vbeta primers and 13 Jbeta primers went into the PCR. Profiling relied on immunoSEQ multiplex PCR, and the TCRdb table lists in-frame clones only, not all of them. This table holds some 200,000 clones, around 79% found once. The material sequenced was PBMCs. The source is a girl aged 10 to 17 in good health and CMV-seropositive.

In this sample, this clone turned up a few times. V and J are TRBV6-1 and TRBJ1-1; 8 nucleotides line up with TRBD1. The J segment lost 5 bases and the V segment lost 6 bases, leaving 8 bases of the junction unmatched. CDR3 size: 14 residues. CDR1 and CDR2 from the germline V gene are MNHNS and SASEGT. CDR3 amino acids: CASRGQGAGTEAFF. The CDR3 DNA sequence: TGTGCCAGCAGGGGTCAGGGGGCAGGGACTGAAGCTTTCTTT.

The chain employs TRBV11-3 and TRBJ1-6; 7 positions match TRBD1. J gave up 6 bases and V 5 bases, and 22 bases lay outside the gene matches. The germline V gene has CDR1 SGHNT and CDR2 YENEEA. This CDR3 is built from 20 residues. The CDR3 nucleotides read TGTGCCAGCAGCAGCTTAGTAGGGGATCACAGGGGAGAGATTAATTCACCCCTCCACTTT. It yields the protein CASSSLVGDHRGEINSPLHF.

The genes are TRBV5-6 and TRBJ2-7; 9 nucleotides match TRBD1. CDR1 is SGHDT, CDR2 YYEEEE, per germline. Losses at the gene ends were 2 bases for V and 2 bases for J; bases not matched to a gene: 5. The CDR3 extends over 15 amino acids. CDR3 protein: CASSLNRGLTYEQYF. In DNA form, the CDR3 reads TGTGCCAGCAGCTTAAACAGGGGGCTCACCTACGAGCAGTACTTC.

This clone was seen a single time. CDR3 residues: CASSVAGGSETQYF. CDR3 nucleotides: TGTGCCAGCAGCGTAGCGGGGGGGTCTGAGACCCAGTACTTC. The chain recombines TRBV9 with TRBJ2-5; TRBD2 agrees at 8 bases. This CDR3 has 14 amino acids. With V trimmed by 0 bases and J by 5 bases, 3 bases remained unmatched. Germline V CDR1 and CDR2: SGDLS, YYNGEE.